This paragraph reports one TCR beta chain. This receptor's antigen is unknown. No per-base quality is available; no much larger clone lies one base away. These data are taken from a study of response to subunit inactivated influenza vaccine listed by TCRdb under 2018. About the study as a whole: To follow how T cells responded to a trivalent subunit inactivated influenza vaccine, the researchers relied on deep quantitative profiling of the T cell receptor repertoire.

Library preparation used RT-PCR. The listed sequencing device is Illumina HiSeq 2500. TCRdb itself trimmed the public reads at Q25 with fastp, ran MiXCR and retained productive beta chains. CDR3 protein sequences are deduplicated, and each keeps its most common genes and DNA. For this sample the table gives roughly 790,000 distinct CDR3 sequences, of which over 20% were detected only once. The ten largest clones add up to more than 8.5% of the sample. The full study reports these points: According to the authors, only a limited number of new T cells may be recruited by each seasonal influenza vaccination.

There are 12 amino acids in the CDR3, from cysteine to phenylalanine inclusive. The entry retains the CDR3 DNA only, 36 bases that are in frame from base 1. The V end loses 6 bases and the J end loses 4 bases, and a stretch of 7 bases separates them. The germline V gene supplies CDR1 ENHRY and CDR2 SYGVKD. The receptor comes from a man aged 50-60 years who received an inactivated influenza vaccine. Donor details come from another sample of the same person, matched by shared clones. The chain employs TRBV10-3 and TRBJ2-1; the D gene cannot be named for sure. Source: PBMCs from blood, taken roughly 5 days after vaccination. The nucleotide sequence is given as TGTGCCATCAGGGGTCTTTACAATGAGCAGTTCTTC. This sequence encodes CAIRGLYNEQFF.